This TCR beta chain was retrieved from a study of OX40 agonist ivuxolimab in advanced cancers. In the study overall: Ivuxolimab was a fully human IgG2 agonistic monoclonal antibody targeting the costimulatory receptor OX40 (CD134). Intravenous ivuxolimab was administered to patients every 2 weeks at six dose levels: 0.01, 0.1, 0.3, 1.5, 3 and 10 mg/kg. In the dose-escalation cohort, approximately 82% of patients were male, and the mean age was approximately 60 years with a range of roughly 23 to 90. Peripheral TCRbeta sequencing aimed to test whether ivuxolimab altered TCR sequence diversity and caused clonal T-cell expansion. Partial responses occurred in three dose-escalation patients: two with cutaneous melanoma and one with hepatocellular carcinoma. The paper covers the monotherapy dose-escalation part of the phase I ivuxolimab trial, which included N of about 50 patients. Of the roughly 52 dose-escalation patients, hepatocellular carcinoma was present in around 20, melanoma in approximately 15, renal cell carcinoma in 9 and head and neck cancer in 9. Prior anti-PD-1, anti-PD-L1 or anti-CTLA-4 therapy was permitted, and approximately 41% of dose-escalation patients had received checkpoint inhibitors.

To sequence the TCRbeta CDR3 region, genomic DNA was isolated from the sorted cells. TCRbeta CDR3 regions were sequenced using the immunoSEQ Assay. The table was pulled from immuneACCESS by TCRdb, which kept in-frame rearrangements only. Such tables lose some clones; where checked, under half of the loss comes from unresolved V genes, and the rest has no known cause. The sample table lists 45,000 or so clones, about 87% of them with a count of one. The ten largest clonotypes hold about 11% of the sample. The trial excluded patients who had a history of autoimmune disease or were on systemic immunosuppression. Peripheral blood for TCR sequencing was drawn from every dose cohort at baseline, at cycle 4 day 1 and at cycle 7 day 1. The samples were taken from a phase I, first-in-human, multicenter, open-label dose-escalation trial of ivuxolimab. The trial enrolled adults with locally advanced or metastatic head and neck squamous cell, hepatocellular, melanoma or renal cell carcinoma. Before TCR sequencing, CD4+ T cells and CD8+ T cells from peripheral blood were sorted into separate populations.

From its cysteine to its phenylalanine, the CDR3 spans 17 amino acids. Only the CDR3 region is kept as DNA, spanning 51 bases read in frame from base 1. Ends trimmed: V by 7 bases, J by 0 bases; bases unmatched to a gene: 9. The CDR1 and CDR2 encoded by the germline V gene are MDHEN and SYDVKM. Points the paper makes about the study in general: Low levels of normalized T-cell clonal expansion were also shown by some nonresponding patients. After ivuxolimab, expanded clones were on average more numerous among CD8+ T cells than among CD4+ T cells. In the 0.1-3.0 mg/kg groups, partial responders had among the lowest normalized peripheral clonal expansion, particularly in CD8+ T cells. At doses of 0.1 to 3.0 mg/kg, clonal expansion of both CD4+ and CD8+ T cells in blood was seen between baseline and week 6. Antigen specificity was not determined for the clonally expanded peripheral T cells.

Details on this clone: Its antigen remains undetermined. Base quality data are lacking; no much larger clone is found one base away.

The origin of this receptor is an adult with an advanced solid tumor such as melanoma, head and neck, liver or kidney cancer. The sequence links TRBV28 to TRBJ1-5; the junction holds 10 bases that match TRBD1. This material consisted of CD4+ or CD8+ T cells sorted from blood, taken in a trial of the OX40 agonist ivuxolimab. The bases are TGTGCCAGCATGTTGGGACAGGGGCGAACTAGCAATCAGCCCCAGCATTTT. Its protein is CASMLGQGRTSNQPQHF. Here the CDR3 is joined to the reference TRBV28 and TRBJ1-5 genes, and the full variable domain is: DVKVTQSSRYLVKRTGEKVFLECVQDMDHENMFWYRQDPGLGLRLIYFSYDVKMKEKGDIPEGYSVSREKKERFSLILESASTNQTSMYLCASMLGQGRTSNQPQHFGDGTRLSIL.